The present T cell receptor (beta chain) was sequenced within a study of spatial heterogeneity in lung cancer. The overall study: Consistent detection of more beta-chain than alpha-chain sequences was observed.

Unique molecular identifiers tagged every individual TCR cDNA molecule. TCRdb used MiXCR to reprocess the 5' RACE reads, holding one entry per CDR3 protein. This sample has over 14,000 distinct CDR3 sequences, with 11% found just once. Notes on the study in general: There were more appearances of ubiquitous expanded tumor TCRs in blood at resection than at follow-up.

CDR3 length: 14 amino acids. The time point is: sample taken at primary tumor resection. The authors sequenced whole RNA from tumor, nontumor lung or frozen PBMC without sorting. The donors, fewer than 95 patients with untreated early-stage non-small cell lung cancer, provided the samples. Within the sample, this clonotype is medium-sized. Antigen specificity is unknown. The sample in question was PBMCs, obtained at surgery. The genes are TRBV21-1 and TRBJ2-1; the table gives TRBD1 as D, unverified against the DNA. TRBV21-1 is tagged as a pseudogene. The receptor was derived from a female donor with early-stage non-small cell lung cancer. CDR3 sequence reads: CATLTWGADNEQFF. CDR3 sequence (DNA): TGTGCCACCCTGACGTGGGGGGCGGACAATGAGCAGTTCTTC.